This T cell receptor beta chain was recorded in a study of cytomegalovirus exposure and HLA in healthy donors. PCR was performed using 60 Vbeta and 13 Jbeta primers. Here immunoSEQ multiplex PCR was the method, and the copy in TCRdb shows in-frame clones only, minus some. The sample gives under 200,000 clones, 82% of which show up once; approximately 0.8% is in the top ten. V trimming: 0 bases; J trimming: 7 bases; junction bases outside the gene matches: 15. This CDR3 has 18 residues. From germline, CDR1 is MNHEY and CDR2 SMNVEV (reference sequence). The material sequenced was PBMCs. The TCR was taken from a woman aged 18-35 years in good health and CMV-seronegative. The rearrangement links TRBV27 to TRBJ2-7; 10 positions agree with TRBD2. CDR3 in amino acids: CASSLSKLASGSGGEQYF. Written as DNA, the CDR3 is TGTGCCAGCAGTTTATCGAAGTTGGCTAGCGGGAGTGGGGGTGAGCAGTACTTC.